This T cell receptor (beta chain) was documented in a study of T cells in Graves' hyperthyroidism and ophthalmopathy. Study-wide findings and caveats: The majority of expanded thyroid clonotypes above 0.001 also appeared in blood. Before onset, by a median of approximately 6.2 months, the model predicted ophthalmopathy.

This clonotype was observed many times. Its matching antigen is unknown. CDR1 and CDR2 (germline): SGDLS, YYNGEE. The length of the CDR3 is 16 residues. V gave up 4 bases and J gave up 0 bases, with 16 bases separating them. Amplification yielded TCR beta CDR3 regions, with RNA transcripts as the source. Initially, a first-round RT-PCR of the TCR CDR3 employed the HTBI primer set. Using its own MiXCR run on the multiplex PCR reads, TCRdb lists one record per CDR3 protein. The table shows a few hundred thousand distinct CDR3 sequences, with around 14% occurring only once. This TCR came from a woman aged 25 to 45 with Graves' hyperthyroidism. The chain joins TRBV9 to TRBJ1-2; a possible D gene is TRBD1 (5 bases). The specimen was blood. The CDR3 DNA follows: TGTGCCAGCAGCCCCGAGCAGGGACGAACTAACTATGGCTACACCTTC. Its translation: CASSPEQGRTNYGYTF.